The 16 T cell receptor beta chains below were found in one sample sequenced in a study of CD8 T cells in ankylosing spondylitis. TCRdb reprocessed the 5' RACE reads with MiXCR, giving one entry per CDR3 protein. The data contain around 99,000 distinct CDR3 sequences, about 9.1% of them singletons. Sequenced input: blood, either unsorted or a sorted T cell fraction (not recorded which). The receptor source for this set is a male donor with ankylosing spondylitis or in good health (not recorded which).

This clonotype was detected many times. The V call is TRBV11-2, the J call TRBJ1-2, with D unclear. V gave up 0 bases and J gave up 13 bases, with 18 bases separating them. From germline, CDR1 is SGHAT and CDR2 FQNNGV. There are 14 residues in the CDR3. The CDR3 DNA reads TGTGCCAGCAGCTTAGACGTCGTTGGGCCCTTCCCCACCTTC. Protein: CASSLDVVGPFPTF. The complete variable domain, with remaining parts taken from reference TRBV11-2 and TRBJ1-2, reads EAGVAQSPRYKIIEKRQSVAFWCNPISGHATLYWYQQILGQGPKLLIQFQNNGVVDDSQLPKDRFSAERLKGVDSTLKIQPAKLEDSAVYLCASSLDVVGPFPTFGSGTRLTVV.

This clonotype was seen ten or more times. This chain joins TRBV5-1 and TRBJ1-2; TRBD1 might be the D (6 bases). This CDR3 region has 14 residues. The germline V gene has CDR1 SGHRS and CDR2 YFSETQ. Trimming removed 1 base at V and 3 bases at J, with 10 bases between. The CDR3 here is CASSLTDSDYGYTF. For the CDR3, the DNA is TGCGCCAGCAGCTTGACGGACAGCGACTATGGCTACACCTTC.

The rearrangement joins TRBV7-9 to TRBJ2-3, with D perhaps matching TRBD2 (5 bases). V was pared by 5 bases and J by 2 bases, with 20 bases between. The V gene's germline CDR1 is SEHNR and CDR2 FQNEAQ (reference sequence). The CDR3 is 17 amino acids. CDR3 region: CASSLLRALWDTDTQYF. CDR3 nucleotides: TGTGCCAGCAGCCTACTGAGGGCACTGTGGGACACAGATACGCAGTATTTT.

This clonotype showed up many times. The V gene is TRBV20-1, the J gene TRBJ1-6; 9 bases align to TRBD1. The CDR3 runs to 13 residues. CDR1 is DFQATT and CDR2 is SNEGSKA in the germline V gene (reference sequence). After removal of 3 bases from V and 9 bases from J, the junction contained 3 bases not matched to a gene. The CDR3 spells CSARGQGSSPLHF. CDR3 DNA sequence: TGCAGTGCTAGGGGACAGGGTTCTTCACCCCTCCACTTT.

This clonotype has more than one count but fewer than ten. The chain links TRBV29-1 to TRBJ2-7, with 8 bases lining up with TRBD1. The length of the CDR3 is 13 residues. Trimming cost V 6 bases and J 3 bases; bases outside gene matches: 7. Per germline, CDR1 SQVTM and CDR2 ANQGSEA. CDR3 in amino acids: CSVKGTGGYEQYF. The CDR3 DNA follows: TGCAGCGTAAAGGGGACAGGAGGCTACGAGCAGTACTTC.

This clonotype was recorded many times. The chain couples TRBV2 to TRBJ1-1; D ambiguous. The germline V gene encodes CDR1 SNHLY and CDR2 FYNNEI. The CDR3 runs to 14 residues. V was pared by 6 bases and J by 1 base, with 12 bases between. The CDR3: CASRKDPPNTEAFF. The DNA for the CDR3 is TGTGCCAGCAGAAAAGACCCTCCGAACACTGAAGCTTTCTTT.

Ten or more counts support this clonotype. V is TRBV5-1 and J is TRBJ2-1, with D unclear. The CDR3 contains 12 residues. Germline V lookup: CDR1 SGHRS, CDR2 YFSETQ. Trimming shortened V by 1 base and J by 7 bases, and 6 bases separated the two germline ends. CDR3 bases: TGCGCCAGCAGCTTGTATGAAAATGAGCAGTTCTTC. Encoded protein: CASSLYENEQFF.

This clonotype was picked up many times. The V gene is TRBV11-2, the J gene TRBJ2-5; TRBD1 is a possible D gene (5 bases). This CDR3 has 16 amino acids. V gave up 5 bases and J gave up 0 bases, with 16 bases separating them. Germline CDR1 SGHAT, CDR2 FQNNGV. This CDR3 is CASSPFGQEYQETQYF. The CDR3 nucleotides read TGTGCCAGCAGCCCCTTTGGACAAGAGTACCAAGAGACCCAGTACTTC.

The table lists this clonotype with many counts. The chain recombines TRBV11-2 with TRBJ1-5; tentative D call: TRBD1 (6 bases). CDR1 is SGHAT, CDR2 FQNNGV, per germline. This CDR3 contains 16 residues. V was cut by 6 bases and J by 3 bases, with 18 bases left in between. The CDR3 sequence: CASRPTTGQINQPQHF. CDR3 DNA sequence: TGTGCCAGCAGACCGACCACGGGACAAATCAATCAGCCCCAGCATTTT.

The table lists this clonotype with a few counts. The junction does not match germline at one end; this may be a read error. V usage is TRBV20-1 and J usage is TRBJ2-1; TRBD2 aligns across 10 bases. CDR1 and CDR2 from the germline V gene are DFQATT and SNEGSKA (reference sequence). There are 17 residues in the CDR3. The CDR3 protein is CCAPPGLASRSYNEQFF. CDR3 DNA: TGCTGTGCGCCGCCGGGACTAGCGTCCCGCTCCTACAATGAGCAGTTCTTC.

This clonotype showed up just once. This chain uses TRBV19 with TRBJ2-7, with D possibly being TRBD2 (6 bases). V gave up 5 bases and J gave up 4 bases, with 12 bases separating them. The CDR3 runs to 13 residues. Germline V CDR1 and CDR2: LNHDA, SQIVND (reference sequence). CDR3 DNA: TGTGCCAGTAGTGAGAGGACTATTTACGAGCAGTACTTC. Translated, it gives CASSERTIYEQYF.

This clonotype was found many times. The CDR3 region is CASSGGQETQYF. The CDR3 coding sequence is TGTGCCAGCAGCGGGGGACAAGAGACCCAGTACTTC. This chain connects TRBV11-2 to TRBJ2-5; D possibly uses TRBD1 or TRBD2 (5 bases each). The CDR3 is made up of 12 amino acids. The germline V gene has CDR1 SGHAT and CDR2 FQNNGV. Trimming pared 5 bases from V and 2 bases from J, leaving 6 bases between.

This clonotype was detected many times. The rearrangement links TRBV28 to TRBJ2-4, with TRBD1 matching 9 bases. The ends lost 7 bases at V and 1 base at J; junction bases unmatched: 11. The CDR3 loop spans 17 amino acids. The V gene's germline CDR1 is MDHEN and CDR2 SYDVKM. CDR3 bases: TGTGCCAGCACCTTAGCCCGGGACAGGGTCGCCAAAAACATTCAGTACTTC. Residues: CASTLARDRVAKNIQYF.

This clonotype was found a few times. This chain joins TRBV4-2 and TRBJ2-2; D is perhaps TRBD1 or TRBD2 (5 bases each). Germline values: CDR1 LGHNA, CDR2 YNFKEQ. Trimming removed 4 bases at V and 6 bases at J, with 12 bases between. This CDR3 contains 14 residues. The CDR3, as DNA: TGTGCCAGCAGCCGGCGTGGGGGATCCGGGGAGCTGTTTTTT. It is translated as CASSRRGGSGELFF.

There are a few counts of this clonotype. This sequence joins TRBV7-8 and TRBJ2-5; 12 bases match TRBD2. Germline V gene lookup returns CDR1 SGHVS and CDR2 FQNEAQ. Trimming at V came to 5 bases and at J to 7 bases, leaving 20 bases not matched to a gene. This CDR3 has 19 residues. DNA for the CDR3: TGTGCCAGCAGCCCCCCCCGAGGACTAGCGGGGATTCTGTTCGGGACCCAGTACTTC. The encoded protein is CASSPPRGLAGILFGTQYF.

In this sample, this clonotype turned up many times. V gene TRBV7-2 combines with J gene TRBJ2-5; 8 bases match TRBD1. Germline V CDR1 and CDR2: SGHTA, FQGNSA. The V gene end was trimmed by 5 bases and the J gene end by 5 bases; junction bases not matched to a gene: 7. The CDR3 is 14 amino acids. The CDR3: CASSLQTGEETQYF. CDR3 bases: TGTGCCAGCAGCCTACAGACAGGGGAGGAGACCCAGTACTTC.